Reported below is one T cell receptor beta chain. The target antigen is unknown. The sample originates from a study of CD8+ T cells in alopecia areata. On the study more broadly: The drug, tofacitinib, lasted 6 to 18 months, followed by 6 months off drug.

General observations from the study: Many expanded lesional clones remained in scalp and blood on tofacitinib. Alphabeta T cells residing in normal skin are also sequenced in scalp samples. Since there was just one nonresponder, nobody can yet say how baseline CD8+ expansion ties to response.

V gave up 0 bases and J gave up 6 bases, with 7 bases separating them. This CDR3 contains 13 residues. Germline assignment: CDR1 MNHEY and CDR2 SVGAGI. RNA extraction was followed by reverse transcription into cDNA, which acted as the sequencing template. The data were produced by immunoSEQ multiplex PCR, yet TCRdb's version contains in-frame clones alone and is incomplete. The sample holds about 190,000 clones, 55% to 70% seen once. The treatment denotes: oral pan-JAK inhibitor, 5-10 mg twice daily. The specimen comprised CD4+ T cells sorted from blood, sampled at week 4, from a patient treated with tofacitinib. The chain uses TRBV6-5 and TRBJ2-3; D is uncertain. This TCR was recovered from a human donor with alopecia areata. CDR3 amino acids: CASSYSSSDTQYF. The CDR3 nucleotides are TGTGCCAGCAGTTACTCGAGTTCCGATACGCAGTATTTT.